The text below deals with one T cell receptor (beta chain). After constant-region reverse-primer amplification, full-length variable regions underwent semi-nested PCR with Nested Universal Primer A. TCRdb analysed the 5' RACE reads with MiXCR anew, one entry per CDR3 protein. The sample includes over 50,000 distinct CDR3 sequences, approximately 24% of them seen just once. The CDR3 runs to 15 residues. Trimming at V came to 5 bases and at J to 1 base, leaving 6 bases not matched to a gene. Germline V gene data show CDR1 as SEHNR and CDR2 as FQNEAQ (reference sequence). V is TRBV7-9 and J is TRBJ2-3, with 7 bases aligning to TRBD1. Specimen: tumor-infiltrating naive CD4+ T cells sorted from the breast tumor. Regarding subset: naive CD4+ T cells, CD4+CD45RA+CD25-. The source is a female donor with breast cancer. This chain's CDR3 is CASSPQGVRTDTQYF. The CDR3 coding sequence is TGTGCCAGCAGCCCTCAGGGGGTACGCACAGATACGCAGTATTTT.